A single sample gave rise to the 29 T cell receptor beta chains below, sequenced in a study of T cell responses to AZD1222 COVID-19 vaccine. Generated by immunoSEQ multiplex PCR, the TCRdb table keeps only in-frame clones and is missing some. The sample holds tens of thousands of clones, roughly nine tenths seen once. Material: peripheral blood, obtained on day 0 of AZD1222 vaccination. The receptors come from an adult in good health.

The V gene is TRBV9, the J gene TRBJ2-5; TRBD2 aligns across 10 bases. Germline trimming cut 0 bases from V and 3 bases from J; bases unmatched to any gene: 5. The CDR3 runs to 16 residues. CDR1 and CDR2 (germline): SGDLS, YYNGEE. CDR3 nucleotides: TGTGCCAGCAGCGTAGGCCGGACTAGCGGTGAAGAGACCCAGTACTTC. It yields the protein CASSVGRTSGEETQYF.

The genes are TRBV7-2 and TRBJ1-4; D gene unclear. V lost 2 bases, J lost 6 bases, and 10 bases lay in between. This CDR3 contains 14 residues. CDR1 and CDR2 (germline): SGHTA, FQGNSA. CDR3 nucleotide sequence: TGTGCCAGCAGCTTAAGTGCAGGCTATGAAAAACTGTTTTTT. Protein: CASSLSAGYEKLFF.

The gene calls are TRBV18 and TRBJ1-1; the D is unclear. V dropped 6 bases and J dropped 1 base, with 9 bases sitting between them. Germline-derived CDR1 and CDR2 are KGHSH and LQKENI. This CDR3 contains 13 residues. DNA for the CDR3: TGTGCCAGCTCCCTCCCCACGAACACTGAAGCTTTCTTT. Translating it yields CASSLPTNTEAFF.

This clone was counted once. The rearrangement uses TRBV5-1 and TRBJ1-1; no definite D call. The germline V and J ends were trimmed by 0 bases and 0 bases, with 6 bases remaining between them. The CDR3 loop spans 14 amino acids. CDR1 SGHRS and CDR2 YFSETQ come from the germline V gene. The CDR3 region has the DNA TGCGCCAGCAGCTTGGTACAGCTGAACACTGAAGCTTTCTTT. Amino acid sequence: CASSLVQLNTEAFF.

The CDR3 here is CASSQDLRNYGYTF. CDR3 DNA: TGTGCCAGCAGCCAAGATCTTAGGAACTATGGCTACACCTTC. The chain is built from TRBV3-1 (or the pseudogene TRBV3-2) and TRBJ1-2; no definite D call. The germline V gene has CDR1 LGHDT and CDR2 YNNKEL (reference sequence). V gave up 0 bases and J gave up 2 bases, with 7 bases separating them. The CDR3 extends over 14 amino acids.

This clone has only a few counts. This chain links TRBV6-5 with TRBJ1-5, with unresolved D. The CDR3 is 15 amino acids. Trimming cost V 6 bases and J 0 bases, with 12 bases left between them. Germline lookup yields CDR1 MNHEY and CDR2 SVGAGI. For the CDR3, the DNA is TGTGCCAGCAGACGCGAGAGAAATAGCAATCAGCCCCAGCATTTT. Translated: CASRRERNSNQPQHF.

Only one count was recorded for this clone. The rearrangement links TRBV10-3 to TRBJ1-1; D uncertain. Trimming stripped 4 bases from V and 6 bases from J, with 12 bases between. The CDR3 runs 13 residues. CDR1 and CDR2 from the germline V gene are ENHRY and SYGVKD. The CDR3 region has the DNA TGTGCCATCAGTGGTCCAACCGGCGCTGAAGCTTTCTTT. As protein: CAISGPTGAEAFF.

The chain's CDR3 is CATSYLQGYNEQFF. The CDR3 nucleotides read TGTGCCACCAGTTACCTACAGGGTTACAATGAGCAGTTCTTC. The gene calls are TRBV15 and TRBJ2-1; a weak D match, TRBD1 (6 bases). CDR1 and CDR2 (germline): LNHNV, YYDKDF (reference sequence). CDR3 length: 14 amino acids. V lost 6 bases and J 4 bases, leaving 13 bases between the germline ends.

The DNA for the CDR3 is TGCGCCAGCAGTGGGGCCGGGTTCGGGGCCAACGTCCTGACTTTC. Its protein product is CASSGAGFGANVLTF. The V call is TRBV10-1, the J call TRBJ2-6; D is unresolved. The V end lost 4 bases, the J end lost 4 bases, and 11 bases lay between the germline ends. The germline V gene has CDR1 WNHNN and CDR2 SYGVQD (reference sequence). The CDR3 contains 15 residues.

This rearrangement joins TRBV5-1 to TRBJ2-2; unclear D gene. V lost 5 bases and J lost 5, with 16 bases in between. The CDR3 runs 15 residues. CDR1 is SGHRS, CDR2 YFSETQ, per germline. CDR3 residues: CASRPTSSATGELFF. The CDR3 DNA is TGCGCCAGCAGGCCGACATCGAGTGCGACCGGGGAGCTGTTTTTT.

The V and J genes are TRBV9 and TRBJ2-2; D may be TRBD1 or TRBD2 (5 bases each). Deletions cut 9 bases from V and 3 bases from J, with 15 bases between. CDR3 length: 14 amino acids. Germline CDR1 is SGDLS and CDR2 is YYNGEE. For the CDR3, the DNA is TGTGCCACCAGAAGGGACGGAGACACCGGGGAGCTGTTTTTT. Translated, it gives CATRRDGDTGELFF. The full variable domain, completed using reference TRBV9 and TRBJ2-2, is DSGVTQTPKHLITATGQRVTLRCSPRSGDLSVYWYQQSLDQGLQFLIQYYNGEERAKGNILERFSAQQFPDLHSELNLSSLELGDSALYFCATRRDGDTGELFFGEGSRLTVL.

CDR3 nucleotide sequence: TGTGCCAGCAGTCCCTTGGACAGACCCAACACTGAAGCTTTCTTT. Its translation: CASSPLDRPNTEAFF. This chain links TRBV27 with TRBJ1-1; possibly TRBD1 for D (6 bases). The CDR3 is 15 amino acids. Germline CDR1 and CDR2: MNHEY and SMNVEV (reference sequence). V was pared by 5 bases and J by 2 bases, with 15 bases between.

The genes are TRBV10-2 and TRBJ2-3; maybe TRBD1 (6 bases). The V end lost 4 bases, the J end lost 2 bases, and 13 bases lay between the germline ends. The germline V gene encodes CDR1 WSHSY and CDR2 SAAADI. The CDR3 is 15 residues long. The CDR3 protein is CASSAQGTYTDTQYF. CDR3 nucleotide sequence: TGCGCCAGCAGTGCGCAGGGGACCTACACAGATACGCAGTATTTT.

The chain employs TRBV30 and TRBJ1-4; no clear D gene. Trimming shortened V by 3 bases and J by 10 bases, and 18 bases separated the two germline ends. This CDR3 is built from 14 residues. Looked up from germline, CDR1 is GTSNPN and CDR2 is SVGIG (reference sequence). This CDR3 reads CAWRRDGSSGKLFF. The CDR3 nucleotides are TGTGCCTGGAGACGAGACGGCTCTTCGGGAAAACTGTTTTTT.

This chain links TRBV19 with TRBJ1-5; perhaps TRBD1 as D (6 bases). V lost 5 bases, J lost 3 bases, and 11 bases lay in between. Germline V CDR1 and CDR2: LNHDA, SQIVND (reference sequence). This CDR3 has 14 amino acids. CDR3 residues: CASSPRTVNQPQHF. The CDR3 bases are TGTGCCAGTAGTCCTCGGACAGTCAATCAGCCCCAGCATTTT. Combining the CDR3 with reference TRBV19 and TRBJ1-5 gives the whole variable domain DGGITQSPKYLFRKEGQNVTLSCEQNLNHDAMYWYRQDPGQGLRLIYYSQIVNDFQKGDIAEGYSVSREKKESFPLTVTSAQKNPTAFYLCASSPRTVNQPQHFGDGTRLSIL.

The CDR3 loop reads CASSQDYRGLEKLFF. DNA of the CDR3: TGCGCCAGCAGCCAAGATTACAGGGGGCTTGAAAAACTGTTTTTT. The chain carries TRBV4-3 and TRBJ1-4, with 9 bases aligning to TRBD1. Germline lookup yields CDR1 LGHNA and CDR2 YSLEER. The CDR3 runs to 15 residues. V was clipped by 0 bases and J by 7 bases; unmatched bases: 3.

The chain is built from TRBV6-2 or TRBV6-3 and TRBJ2-2; the match to TRBD1 covers 8 bases. Trimming took 6 bases from V and 4 from J; bases not matched to a gene: 10. The CDR3 totals 16 residues. The germline V gene encodes CDR1 MNHEY and CDR2 SVGEGT. The CDR3 DNA reads TGTGCCAGCAGATACGACAGGGGACCCCGCACCGGGGAGCTGTTTTTT. Translation gives CASRYDRGPRTGELFF.

The chain couples TRBV11-2 to TRBJ1-2; D is unresolved. The CDR3 is 13 amino acids. The germline V and J ends were trimmed by 1 base and 2 bases, with 5 bases remaining between them. Germline lookup yields CDR1 SGHAT and CDR2 FQNNGV. CDR3 in amino acids: CASSLGGNYGYTF. CDR3 DNA sequence: TGTGCCAGCAGCTTAGGGGGAAACTATGGCTACACCTTC.

The chain links TRBV21-1 to TRBJ2-7; the table assigns TRBD2, which was not confirmed against the DNA. TRBV21-1 is assigned pseudogene status. CDR3 length: 14 residues. The CDR3 bases are TGTGCCAGTCGCCTTGCGGGGTACACCTACGAGCAGTACTTC. This codes for CASRLAGYTYEQYF.

The chain is built from TRBV30 and TRBJ1-4, with no clear D. Germline V gene data show CDR1 as GTSNPN and CDR2 as SVGIG (reference sequence). Between the trimmed V and J ends, which lost 3 bases and 7 bases, there was a span of 12 bases. CDR3 length: 13 amino acids. DNA for the CDR3: TGTGCCTGGAGCAAAGAGGAGAGTGAAAAACTGTTTTTT. Residues: CAWSKEESEKLFF.

This clone has only one observation. The genes are TRBV10-3 and TRBJ2-1, with 10 bases lining up with TRBD2. This CDR3 is 12 amino acids long. Germline-derived CDR1 and CDR2 are ENHRY and SYGVKD. V lost 8 bases and J lost 7; bases outside the gene matches: 2. The CDR3 loop is CAISSGGNEQFF. The CDR3, as DNA: TGTGCCATCTCTAGCGGGGGTAATGAGCAGTTCTTC.

This rearrangement joins TRBV6-5 to TRBJ1-5; perhaps TRBD1 as D (6 bases). The CDR3 covers 14 residues. Trimming took off 5 bases at V and 6 bases at J, with 14 bases between the two ends. CDR1 is MNHEY, CDR2 SVGAGI, per germline. CDR3 bases: TGTGCCAGCAGTCCATGGGGGGGCGGTCAGCCCCAGCATTTT. This sequence encodes CASSPWGGGQPQHF.

V usage is TRBV7-9 and J usage is TRBJ1-2; D is perhaps TRBD1 (5 bases). V was clipped by 0 bases and J by 3 bases, with 5 bases between them. The V gene's germline CDR1 is SEHNR and CDR2 FQNEAQ (reference sequence). The CDR3 has 13 residues. The CDR3 DNA reads TGTGCCAGCAGCTTAGCGGGGGACTATGGCTACACCTTC. It yields the protein CASSLAGDYGYTF.

The rearrangement uses TRBV15 and TRBJ2-5; 9 bases align to TRBD2. The CDR3 spans 14 residues. V lost 8 bases, J lost 5 bases, and 9 bases stayed unmatched. Germline V CDR1 and CDR2: LNHNV, YYDKDF (reference sequence). The CDR3 coding sequence is TGTGCCACCGAGGGTAGCGGGGGTATGGAGACCCAGTACTTC. This gives the protein CATEGSGGMETQYF.

This chain connects TRBV14 to TRBJ2-6; D not certain. Germline V gives CDR1 SGHDN, CDR2 FVKESK. Trimming shortened V by 1 base and J by 2 bases, and 21 bases separated the two germline ends. The CDR3 runs 20 residues. In DNA form, the CDR3 reads TGTGCCAGCAGCCAAGTTGCCAGAAGGTCCCTCCTCGCTGGGGCCAACGTCCTGACTTTC. It specifies CASSQVARRSLLAGANVLTF.

V gene TRBV14 combines with J gene TRBJ1-2, with 10 bases lining up with TRBD1. CDR3 length: 16 residues. Germline-derived CDR1 and CDR2 are SGHDN and FVKESK. With 4 bases clipped from V and 0 bases from J, the junction kept 5 bases outside the gene matches. The CDR3 sequence: CASSRGQGPSNYGYTF. CDR3 DNA: TGTGCCAGCAGCCGGGGACAGGGGCCCTCTAACTATGGCTACACCTTC.

The J gene is TRBJ1-1, the V gene TRBV12-5, with TRBD1 matching over 7 bases. Trimming cost V 5 bases and J 4 bases; bases outside gene matches: 7. Germline CDR1 is LGHNT and CDR2 is FRNRAP. This CDR3 region has 14 residues. CDR3 in DNA: TGTGCTAGTGGTCCGCAGGGGGGAGGCACTGAAGCTTTCTTT. Translation: CASGPQGGGTEAFF.

This chain links TRBV6-2 or TRBV6-3 with TRBJ1-2, with 7 bases fitting TRBD1. The CDR3 length is 15 residues. V lost 4 bases to trimming and J lost 2 bases; unmatched junction nucleotides: 7. Germline-derived CDR1 and CDR2 are MNHEY and SVGEGT. DNA of the CDR3: TGTGCCAGCAGTTGGGGACAGCCGAGGAACTATGGCTACACCTTC. This codes for CASSWGQPRNYGYTF.

The chain links TRBV7-2 to TRBJ2-2, with 7 bases identical to TRBD1. The CDR3 covers 15 residues. Germline lookup yields CDR1 SGHTA and CDR2 FQGNSA. V was pared by 2 bases and J by 6 bases, with 6 bases of the junction left unmatched. This chain's CDR3 is CASSLRQGGSGELFF. The CDR3 nucleotides read TGTGCCAGCAGCTTAAGACAGGGCGGGTCCGGGGAGCTGTTTTTT.